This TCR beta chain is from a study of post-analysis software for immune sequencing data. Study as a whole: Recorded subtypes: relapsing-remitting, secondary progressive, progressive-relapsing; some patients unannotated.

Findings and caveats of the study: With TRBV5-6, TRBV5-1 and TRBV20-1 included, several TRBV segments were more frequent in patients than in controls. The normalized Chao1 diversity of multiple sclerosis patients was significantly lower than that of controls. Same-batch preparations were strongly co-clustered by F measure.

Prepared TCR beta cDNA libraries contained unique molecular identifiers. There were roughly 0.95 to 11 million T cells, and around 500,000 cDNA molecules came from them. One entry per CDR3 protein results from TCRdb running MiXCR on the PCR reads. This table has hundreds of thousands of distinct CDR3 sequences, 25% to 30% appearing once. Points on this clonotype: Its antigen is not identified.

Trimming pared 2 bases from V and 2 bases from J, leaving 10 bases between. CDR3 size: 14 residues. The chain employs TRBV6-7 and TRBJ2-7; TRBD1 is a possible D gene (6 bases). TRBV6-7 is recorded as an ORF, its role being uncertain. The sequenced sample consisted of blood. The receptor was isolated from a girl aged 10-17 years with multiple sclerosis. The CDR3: CASSYDRPTYEQYF. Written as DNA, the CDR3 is TGTGCCAGCAGTTACGACAGGCCAACCTACGAGCAGTACTTC.